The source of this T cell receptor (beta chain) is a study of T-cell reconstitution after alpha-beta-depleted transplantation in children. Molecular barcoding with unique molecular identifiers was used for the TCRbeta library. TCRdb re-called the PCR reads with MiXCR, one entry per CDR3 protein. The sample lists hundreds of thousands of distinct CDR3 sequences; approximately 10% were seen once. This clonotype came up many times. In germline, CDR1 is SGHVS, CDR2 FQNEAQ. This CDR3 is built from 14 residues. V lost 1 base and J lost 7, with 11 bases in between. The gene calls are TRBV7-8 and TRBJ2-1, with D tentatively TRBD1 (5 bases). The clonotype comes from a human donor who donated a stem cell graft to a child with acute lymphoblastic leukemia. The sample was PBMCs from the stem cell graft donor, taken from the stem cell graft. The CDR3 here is CASSLGTGENEQFF. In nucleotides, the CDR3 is TGTGCCAGCAGCTTAGGTACAGGAGAGAATGAGCAGTTCTTC.